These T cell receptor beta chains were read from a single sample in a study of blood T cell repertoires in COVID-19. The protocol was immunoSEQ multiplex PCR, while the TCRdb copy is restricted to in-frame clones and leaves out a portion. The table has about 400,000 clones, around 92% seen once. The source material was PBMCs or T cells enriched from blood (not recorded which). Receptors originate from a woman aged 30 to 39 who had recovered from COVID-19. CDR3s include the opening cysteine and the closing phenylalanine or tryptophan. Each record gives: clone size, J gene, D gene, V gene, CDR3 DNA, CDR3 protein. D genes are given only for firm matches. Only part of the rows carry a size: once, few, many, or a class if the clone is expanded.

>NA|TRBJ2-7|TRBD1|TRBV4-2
TGTGCCAGCAGCCGTTCCGGGACAGGAGCTGATGAGCAGTACTTC
CASSRSGTGADEQYF
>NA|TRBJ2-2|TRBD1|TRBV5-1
TGCGCCAGCAGCTTGAACAGGGGGAACACCGGGGAGCTGTTTTTT
CASSLNRGNTGELFF
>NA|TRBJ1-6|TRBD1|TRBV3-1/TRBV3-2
TGTGCCAGCGGGACAGGTCTGCTCCTTGGTAATTCACCCCTCCACTTT
CASGTGLLLGNSPLHF
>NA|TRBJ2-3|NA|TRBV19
TGTGCCAGTAGTATGATGCAGGGAGGCGCAGATACGCAGTATTTT
CASSMMQGGADTQYF
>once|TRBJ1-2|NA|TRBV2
TGTGCCAGCAGTGCGGCGGGGCTAAGGGACGGCTACACCTTC
CASSAAGLRDGYTF
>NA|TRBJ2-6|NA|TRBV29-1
TGCAGCGTTGATGTCAGGGGCGCTGGGGCCAACGTCCTGACTTTC
CSVDVRGAGANVLTF
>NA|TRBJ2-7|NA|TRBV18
TGTGCCAGCTCCCTCACGTGGGGGGTAGAAAACGAGCAGTACTTC
CASSLTWGVENEQYF
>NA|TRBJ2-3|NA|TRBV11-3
TGTGCCAGCAGCTTAGCGGGAGAGGGTACGCAGTATTTT
CASSLAGEGTQYF
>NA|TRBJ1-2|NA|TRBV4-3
TGCGCCAGCAGCCAAGATACGCTTGTAACAGTCTATGGCTACACCTTC
CASSQDTLVTVYGYTF
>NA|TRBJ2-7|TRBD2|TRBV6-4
TGTGCCAGCAGCTTACTAGCGGGGAGTACCTACGAGCAGTACTTC
CASSLLAGSTYEQYF
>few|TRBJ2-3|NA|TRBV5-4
TGTGCCAGCAGCTCGGGACTTATTCAAACAGATACGCAGTATTTT
CASSSGLIQTDTQYF
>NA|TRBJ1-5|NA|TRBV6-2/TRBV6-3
TGTGCCAGCAGTTACGGAGGGGGGGGGCATCAGCCCCAGCATTTT
CASSYGGGGHQPQHF
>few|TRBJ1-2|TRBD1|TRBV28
TGTGCCAGCAGTTTATCGCTGGGACAGGGGGGGCGGAGGGGTTACACCTTC
CASSLSLGQGGRRGYTF
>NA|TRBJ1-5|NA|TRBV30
TGTGCCTGGAGTACCGACACGGGCGAGGGTCAGCCCCAGCATTTT
CAWSTDTGEGQPQHF